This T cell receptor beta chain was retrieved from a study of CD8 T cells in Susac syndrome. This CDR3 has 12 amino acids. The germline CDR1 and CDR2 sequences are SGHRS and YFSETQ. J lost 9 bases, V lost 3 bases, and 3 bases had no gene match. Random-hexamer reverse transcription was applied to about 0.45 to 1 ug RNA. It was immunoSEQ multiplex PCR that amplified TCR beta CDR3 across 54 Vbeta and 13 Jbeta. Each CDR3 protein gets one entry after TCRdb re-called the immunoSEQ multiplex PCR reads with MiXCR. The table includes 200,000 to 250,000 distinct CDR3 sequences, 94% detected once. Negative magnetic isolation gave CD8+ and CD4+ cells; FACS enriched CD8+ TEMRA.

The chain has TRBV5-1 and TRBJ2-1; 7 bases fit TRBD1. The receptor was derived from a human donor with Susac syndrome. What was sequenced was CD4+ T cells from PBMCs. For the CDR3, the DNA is TGCGCCAGCAGCTCAACAGGGGTTGAGCAGTTCTTC. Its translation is CASSSTGVEQFF. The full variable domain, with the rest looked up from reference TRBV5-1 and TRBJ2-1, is KAGVTQTPRYLIKTRGQQVTLSCSPISGHRSVSWYQQTPGQGLQFLFEYFSETQRNKGNFPGRFSGRQFSNSRSEMNVSTLELGDSALYLCASSSTGVEQFFGPGTRLTVL.